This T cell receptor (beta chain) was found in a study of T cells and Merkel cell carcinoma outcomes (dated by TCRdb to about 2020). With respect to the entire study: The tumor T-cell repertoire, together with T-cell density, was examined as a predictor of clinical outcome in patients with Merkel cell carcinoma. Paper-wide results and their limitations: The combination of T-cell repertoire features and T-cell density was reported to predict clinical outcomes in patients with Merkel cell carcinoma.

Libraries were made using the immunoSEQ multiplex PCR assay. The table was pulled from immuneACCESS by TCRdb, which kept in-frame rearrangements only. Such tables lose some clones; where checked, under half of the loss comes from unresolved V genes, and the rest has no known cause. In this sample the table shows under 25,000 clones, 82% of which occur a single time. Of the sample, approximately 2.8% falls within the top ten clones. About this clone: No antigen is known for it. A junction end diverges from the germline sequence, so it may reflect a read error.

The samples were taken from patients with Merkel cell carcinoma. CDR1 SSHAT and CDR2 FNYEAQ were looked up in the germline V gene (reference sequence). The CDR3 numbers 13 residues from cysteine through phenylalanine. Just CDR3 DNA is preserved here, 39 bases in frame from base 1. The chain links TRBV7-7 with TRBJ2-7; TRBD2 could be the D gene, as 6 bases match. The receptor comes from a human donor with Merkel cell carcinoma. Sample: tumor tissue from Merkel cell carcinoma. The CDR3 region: CASSFGEDYEQYF. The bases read TGTGCTAGCAGCTTCGGGGAGGACTACGAGCAGTACTTC.